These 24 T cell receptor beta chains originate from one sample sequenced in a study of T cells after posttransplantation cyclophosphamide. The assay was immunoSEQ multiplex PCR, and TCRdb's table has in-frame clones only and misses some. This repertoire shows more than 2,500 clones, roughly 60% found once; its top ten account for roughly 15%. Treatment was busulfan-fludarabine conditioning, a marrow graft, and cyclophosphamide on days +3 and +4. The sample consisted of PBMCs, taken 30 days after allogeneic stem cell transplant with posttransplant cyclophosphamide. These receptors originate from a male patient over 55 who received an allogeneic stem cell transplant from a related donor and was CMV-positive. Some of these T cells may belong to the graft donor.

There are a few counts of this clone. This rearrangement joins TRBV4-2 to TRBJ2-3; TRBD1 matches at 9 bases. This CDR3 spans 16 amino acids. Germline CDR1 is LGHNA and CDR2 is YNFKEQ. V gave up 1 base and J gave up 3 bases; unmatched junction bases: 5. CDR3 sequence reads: CASSQAGTGRTDTQYF. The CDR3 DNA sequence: TGTGCCAGCAGCCAAGCCGGGACAGGGAGAACAGATACGCAGTATTTT.

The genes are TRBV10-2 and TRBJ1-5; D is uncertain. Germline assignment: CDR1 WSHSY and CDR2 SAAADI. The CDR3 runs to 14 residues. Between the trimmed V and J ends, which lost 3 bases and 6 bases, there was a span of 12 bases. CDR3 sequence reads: CASSERGESQPQHF. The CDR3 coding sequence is TGCGCCAGCAGTGAACGTGGGGAGAGTCAGCCCCAGCATTTT.

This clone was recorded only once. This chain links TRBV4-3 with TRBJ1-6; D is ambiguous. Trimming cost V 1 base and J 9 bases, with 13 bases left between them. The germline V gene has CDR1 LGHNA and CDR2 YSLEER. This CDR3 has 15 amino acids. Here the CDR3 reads CASSQGRGSSSPLHF. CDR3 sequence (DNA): TGCGCCAGCAGCCAAGGAAGAGGGTCCAGTTCACCCCTCCACTTT.

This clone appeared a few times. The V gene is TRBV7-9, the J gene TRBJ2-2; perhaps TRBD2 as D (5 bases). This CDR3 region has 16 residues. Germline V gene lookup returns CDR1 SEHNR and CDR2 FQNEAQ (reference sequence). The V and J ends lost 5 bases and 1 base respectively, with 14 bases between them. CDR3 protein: CASSPEGVQNTGELFF. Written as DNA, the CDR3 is TGTGCCAGCAGCCCTGAGGGAGTACAGAACACCGGGGAGCTGTTTTTT.

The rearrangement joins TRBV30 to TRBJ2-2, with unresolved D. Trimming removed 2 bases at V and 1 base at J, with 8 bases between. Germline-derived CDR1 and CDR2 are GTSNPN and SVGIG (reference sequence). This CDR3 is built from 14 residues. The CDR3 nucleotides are TGTGCCTGGAGTAAACTCCAGAACACCGGGGAGCTGTTTTTT. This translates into CAWSKLQNTGELFF.

CDR3: CASSLWANPYNEQFF. The CDR3 DNA reads TGTGCCAGCAGCTTGTGGGCGAACCCCTACAATGAGCAGTTCTTC. V usage is TRBV5-6 and J usage is TRBJ2-1; D is ambiguous. Trimming removed 1 base from V and 2 bases from J, with 10 bases in between. Germline V gene lookup returns CDR1 SGHDT and CDR2 YYEEEE. The length of the CDR3 is 15 residues.

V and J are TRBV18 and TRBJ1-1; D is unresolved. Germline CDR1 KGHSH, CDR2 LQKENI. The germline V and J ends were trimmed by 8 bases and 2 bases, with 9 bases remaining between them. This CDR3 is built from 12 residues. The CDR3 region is CASTADNTEAFF. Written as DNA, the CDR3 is TGTGCCAGCACCGCAGATAACACTGAAGCTTTCTTT. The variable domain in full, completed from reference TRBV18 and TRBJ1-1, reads NAGVMQNPRHLVRRRGQEARLRCSPMKGHSHVYWYRQLPEEGLKFMVYLQKENIIDESGMPKERFSAEFPKEGPSILRIQQVVRGDSAAYFCASTADNTEAFFGQGTRLTVV.

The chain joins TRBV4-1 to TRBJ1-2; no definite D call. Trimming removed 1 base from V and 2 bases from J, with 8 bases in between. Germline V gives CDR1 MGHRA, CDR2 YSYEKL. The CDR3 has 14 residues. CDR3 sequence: CASSQVAGNYGYTF. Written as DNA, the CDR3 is TGCGCCAGCAGCCAAGTTGCGGGAAACTATGGCTACACCTTC.

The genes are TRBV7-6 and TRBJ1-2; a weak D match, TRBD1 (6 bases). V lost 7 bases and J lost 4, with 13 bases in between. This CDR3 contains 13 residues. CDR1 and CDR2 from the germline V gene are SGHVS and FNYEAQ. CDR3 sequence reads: CASNHREGYGYTF. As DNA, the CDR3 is TGTGCCAGCAACCACAGGGAGGGCTATGGCTACACCTTC.

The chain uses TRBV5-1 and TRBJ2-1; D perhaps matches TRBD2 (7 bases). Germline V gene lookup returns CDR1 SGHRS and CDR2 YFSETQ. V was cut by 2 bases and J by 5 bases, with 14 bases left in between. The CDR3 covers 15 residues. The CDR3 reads CASSLGLGGDNEQFF. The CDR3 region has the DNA TGCGCCAGCAGCTTAGGACTAGGGGGGGACAATGAGCAGTTCTTC.

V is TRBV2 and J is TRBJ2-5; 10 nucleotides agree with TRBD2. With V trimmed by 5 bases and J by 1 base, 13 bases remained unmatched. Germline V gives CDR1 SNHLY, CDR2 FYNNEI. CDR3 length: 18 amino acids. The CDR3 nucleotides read TGTGCCAGCAGTCAAAGGCCGGGGACTAGCGAATTCCAAGAGACCCAGTACTTC. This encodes CASSQRPGTSEFQETQYF.

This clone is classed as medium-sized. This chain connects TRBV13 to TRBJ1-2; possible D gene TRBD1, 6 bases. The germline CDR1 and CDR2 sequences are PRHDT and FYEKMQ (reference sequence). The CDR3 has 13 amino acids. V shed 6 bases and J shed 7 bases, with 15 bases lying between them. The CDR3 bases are TGTGCCAGCAGTCGATGGACAGTAGGTGGCTACACCTTC. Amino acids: CASSRWTVGGYTF.

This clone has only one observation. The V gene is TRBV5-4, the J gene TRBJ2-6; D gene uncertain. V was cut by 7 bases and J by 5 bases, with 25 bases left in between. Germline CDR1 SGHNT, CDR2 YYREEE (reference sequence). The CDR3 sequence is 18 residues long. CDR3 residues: CASCAAVPDQSRANVLTF. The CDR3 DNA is TGTGCCAGCTGTGCGGCCGTACCAGACCAAAGTCGGGCCAACGTCCTGACTTTC.

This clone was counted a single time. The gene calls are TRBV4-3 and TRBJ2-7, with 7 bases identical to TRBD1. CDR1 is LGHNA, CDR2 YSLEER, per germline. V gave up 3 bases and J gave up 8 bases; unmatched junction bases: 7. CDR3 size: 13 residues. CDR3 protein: CASSHDDREQQYF. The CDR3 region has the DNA TGCGCCAGCAGCCACGACGACAGGGAGCAGCAGTACTTC.

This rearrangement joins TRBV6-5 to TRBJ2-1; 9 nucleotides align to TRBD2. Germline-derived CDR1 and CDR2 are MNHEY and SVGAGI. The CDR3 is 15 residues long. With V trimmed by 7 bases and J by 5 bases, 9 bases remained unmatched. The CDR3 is CASTAELAGNNEQFF. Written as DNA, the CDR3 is TGTGCCAGCACCGCGGAACTAGCGGGTAACAATGAGCAGTTCTTC.

The chain's CDR3 is CASSRTGGDYGYTF. Here the CDR3 DNA reads TGTGCCAGCAGCCGGACCGGGGGGGACTATGGCTACACCTTC. The gene calls are TRBV11-1 and TRBJ1-2; maybe TRBD1 (5 bases). V was clipped by 5 bases and J by 3 bases, with 13 bases between them. This CDR3 spans 14 amino acids. Germline-derived CDR1 and CDR2 are SGHAT and FQDESV (reference sequence).

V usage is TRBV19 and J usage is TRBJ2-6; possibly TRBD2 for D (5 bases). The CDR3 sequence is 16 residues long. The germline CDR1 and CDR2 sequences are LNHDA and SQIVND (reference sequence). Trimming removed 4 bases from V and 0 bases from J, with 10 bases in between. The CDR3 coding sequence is TGTGCCAGTAGTAGATCTAGCTTCTCTGGGGCCAACGTCCTGACTTTC. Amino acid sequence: CASSRSSFSGANVLTF.

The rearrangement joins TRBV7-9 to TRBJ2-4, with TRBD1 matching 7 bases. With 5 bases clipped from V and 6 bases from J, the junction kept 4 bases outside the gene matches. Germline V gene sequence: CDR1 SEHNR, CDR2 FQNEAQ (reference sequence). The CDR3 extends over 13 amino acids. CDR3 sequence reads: CASSQGQSNIQYF. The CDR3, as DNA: TGTGCCAGCAGCCAGGGACAGTCAAACATTCAGTACTTC.

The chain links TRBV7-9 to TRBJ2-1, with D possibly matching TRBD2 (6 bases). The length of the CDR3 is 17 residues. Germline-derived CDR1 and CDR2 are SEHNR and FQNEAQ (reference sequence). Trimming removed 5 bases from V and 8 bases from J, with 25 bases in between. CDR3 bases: TGTGCCAGCAGCCCCCCCCTCCGGGACTGGCGGAGCCATGAGCAGTTCTTC. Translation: CASSPPLRDWRSHEQFF. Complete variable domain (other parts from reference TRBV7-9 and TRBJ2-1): DTGVSQNPRHKITKRGQNVTFRCDPISEHNRLYWYRQTLGQGPEFLTYFQNEAQLEKSRLLSDRFSAERPKGSFSTLEIQRTEQGDSAMYLCASSPPLRDWRSHEQFFGPGTRLTVL.

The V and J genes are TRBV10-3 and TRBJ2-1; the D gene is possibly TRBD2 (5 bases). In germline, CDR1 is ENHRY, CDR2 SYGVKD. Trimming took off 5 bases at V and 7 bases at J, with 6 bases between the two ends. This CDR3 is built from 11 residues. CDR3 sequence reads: CAISSGNEQFF. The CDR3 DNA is TGTGCCATCAGTAGCGGAAATGAGCAGTTCTTC.

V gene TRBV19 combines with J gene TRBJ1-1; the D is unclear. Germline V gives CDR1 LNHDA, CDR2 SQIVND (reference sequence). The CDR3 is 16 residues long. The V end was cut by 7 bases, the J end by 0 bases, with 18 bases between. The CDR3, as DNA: TGTGCCAGTACCACACTTAAGGAGTCCATGAACACTGAAGCTTTCTTT. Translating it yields CASTTLKESMNTEAFF.

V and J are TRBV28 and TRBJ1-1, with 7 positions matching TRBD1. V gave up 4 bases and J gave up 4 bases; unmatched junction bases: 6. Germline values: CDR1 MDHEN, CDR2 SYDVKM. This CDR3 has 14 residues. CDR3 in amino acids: CASSSTGWATEAFF. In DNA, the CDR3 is TGTGCCAGCAGTTCGACAGGGTGGGCCACTGAAGCTTTCTTT.

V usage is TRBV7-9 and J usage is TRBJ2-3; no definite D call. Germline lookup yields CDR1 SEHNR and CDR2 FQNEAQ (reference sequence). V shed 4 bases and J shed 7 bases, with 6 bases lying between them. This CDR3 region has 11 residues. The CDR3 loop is CASSYTHTQYF. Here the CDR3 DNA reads TGTGCCAGCAGCTATACACATACGCAGTATTTT.

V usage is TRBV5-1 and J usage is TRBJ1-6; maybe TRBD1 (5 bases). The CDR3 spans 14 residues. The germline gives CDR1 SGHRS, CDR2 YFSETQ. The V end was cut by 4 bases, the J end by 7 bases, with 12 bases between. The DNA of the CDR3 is TGCGCCAGCAGCCAGACAGTCACCAATTCACCCCTCCACTTT. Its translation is CASSQTVTNSPLHF.